This TCR beta chain is drawn from a study of shared clonotypes between healthy human individuals. This clone was seen just once. Clones were read by immunoSEQ multiplex PCR, and TCRdb kept only the in-frame ones, dropping some. The repertoire includes approximately 1,500,000 clones, roughly 96% of them detected once, and approximately 1% sits in the top ten. The sequencing input was naive CD4+ T cells sorted from blood. Sample subset: CD45RA+ positively selected. The TCR sequence derives from a young man in good health.

The CDR3 loop reads CASSELGLAGYEQYF. CDR3 DNA: TGTGCCAGCAGTGAATTGGGACTAGCGGGCTACGAGCAGTACTTC. The chain links TRBV6-1 to TRBJ2-7; 12 bases are a match to TRBD2. Trimming took 2 bases from V and 3 from J; bases not matched to a gene: 2. Germline CDR1 reads MNHNS; CDR2 reads SASEGT. The length of the CDR3 is 15 residues.